This is a list of T cell receptor beta chains from one sample in a study of OX40 agonist ivuxolimab in advanced cancers. This table comes from immunoSEQ multiplex PCR, and its TCRdb copy is limited to in-frame clones, with some not included. The table includes 40,000 to 55,000 clones, 84% detected once. The sample was CD4+ or CD8+ T cells sorted from blood, taken in a trial of the OX40 agonist ivuxolimab. These receptors were taken from an adult with an advanced solid tumor such as melanoma, head and neck, liver or kidney cancer. Both conserved end residues are part of each CDR3. A D gene is named only where the DNA matches it firmly. Clone size appears in some rows only: once, few, many, or a class for an expanded clone.

abundance | d_gene | j_gene | v_gene | CDR3aa | CDR3nt
. | TRBD1 | TRBJ2-1 | TRBV10-1 | CASKGQGDREQFF | TGCGCCAGCAAGGGACAGGGCGACCGTGAGCAGTTCTTC
. | . | TRBJ1-2 | TRBV6-6 | CASSATNSLNYGYTF | TGTGCCAGCAGTGCTACTAACTCTCTTAACTATGGCTACACCTTC
. | TRBD2 | TRBJ2-7 | TRBV10-1 | CASSSPLAVDEQYF | TGCGCCAGCAGTTCCCCTCTAGCGGTCGACGAGCAGTACTTC
. | . | TRBJ2-7 | TRBV13 | CTSSPGGETTYEQYF | TGTACCAGCAGCCCTGGGGGAGAGACCACCTACGAGCAGTACTTC
once | . | TRBJ1-1 | TRBV7-9 | CASSLESGVTEAFF | TGTGCCAGCAGCTTAGAATCAGGGGTCACTGAAGCTTTCTTT
. | . | TRBJ1-5 | TRBV11-1 | CASSLSGGGQPQHF | TGTGCCAGCAGCCTATCCGGGGGCGGTCAGCCCCAGCATTTT
. | . | TRBJ2-3 | TRBV6-1 | CASRYTDTQYF | TGTGCCAGCAGATATACAGATACGCAGTATTTT
. | . | TRBJ2-7 | TRBV4-1 | CASSLRDQVGYEQYF | TGCGCCAGCAGCCTACGGGACCAGGTAGGGTACGAGCAGTACTTC
. | . | TRBJ2-1 | TRBV28 | CASSQPGPYNEQFF | TGTGCCAGCAGCCAGCCGGGACCATACAATGAGCAGTTCTTC
. | TRBD1 | TRBJ2-7 | TRBV4-3 | CASSQQYRGDYEQYF | TGCGCCAGCAGCCAACAATACAGGGGGGACTACGAGCAGTACTTC
. | . | TRBJ1-2 | TRBV7-3 | CASSLEGNYGYTF | TGTGCCAGCAGCTTAGAAGGGAACTATGGCTACACCTTC
. | TRBD2 | TRBJ2-2 | TRBV6-5 | CASTRTSGTGELFF | TGTGCCAGCACCAGGACTAGCGGCACCGGGGAGCTGTTTTTT
once | . | TRBJ2-5 | TRBV5-6 | CASSLSLQGGQETQYF | TGTGCCAGCAGCTTATCCCTACAAGGCGGACAAGAGACCCAGTACTTC
. | . | TRBJ2-3 | TRBV27 | CASSFSGQTSTDTQYF | TGTGCCAGCAGTTTCTCCGGACAGACTAGCACAGATACGCAGTATTTT
. | . | TRBJ2-5 | TRBV2 | CAIRGGRGGTQYF | TGTGCCATCCGAGGCGGGCGAGGGGGGACCCAGTACTTC
few | . | TRBJ2-3 | TRBV7-3 | CASSGGSGAGDTQYF | TGTGCCAGCAGCGGAGGTTCGGGAGCGGGAGATACGCAGTATTTT
. | . | TRBJ2-5 | TRBV5-4 | CASSPTGATETQYF | TGTGCCAGCAGCCCAACAGGTGCCACAGAGACCCAGTACTTC
. | . | TRBJ2-5 | TRBV6-5 | CASSWQAEETQYF | TGTGCCAGCAGTTGGCAGGCCGAAGAGACCCAGTACTTC
. | . | TRBJ2-7 | TRBV11-2 | CASSLDLIEQYF | TGTGCCAGCAGCTTAGATCTTATAGAGCAGTACTTC
. | . | TRBJ2-5 | TRBV19 | CASSNQETQYF | TGTGCCAGTAGTAATCAAGAGACCCAGTACTTC
. | TRBD2 | TRBJ2-1 | TRBV28 | CASSPPRALAGVLEQFF | TGTGCCAGCAGTCCCCCCCGCGCACTAGCGGGGGTTTTGGAGCAGTTCTTC
once | . | TRBJ1-5 | TRBV19 | CAISVMGALQPQHF | TGTGCCATAAGTGTAATGGGGGCTCTTCAGCCCCAGCATTTT
. | . | TRBJ1-6 | TRBV4-1 | CASSQDILQGFSPLHF | TGCGCCAGCAGCCAAGATATCCTGCAGGGATTCTCACCCCTCCACTTT
. | . | TRBJ1-2 | TRBV6-5 | CASAGIAGSYGYTF | TGTGCCAGTGCAGGAATAGCCGGCTCCTATGGCTACACCTTC